This is a list of T cell receptor beta chains from one sample in a study of T cell responses to AZD1222 COVID-19 vaccine. Sequencing used immunoSEQ multiplex PCR; TCRdb keeps in-frame clones, though not all of them. Of about 120,000 clones in the sample, roughly 86% were seen once. Sequenced material: peripheral blood, taken on day 0 of AZD1222 vaccination. All receptors come from an adult in good health. Each CDR3 is given without its conserved first and last residue.

v_gene	j_gene	CDR3aa
TRBV18	TRBJ2-3	ASQAETADTQY
TRBV4-3	TRBJ1-2	ASSQVLGLNYGYT
TRBV5-1	TRBJ2-2	ASSSGVLRNTGELF
TRBV7-2	TRBJ2-3	ASSLALTDTQY
TRBV7-9	TRBJ2-5	ASSLGAGKGETQY
TRBV5-6	TRBJ2-1	ASSQSPGGYTNNEQF
TRBV5-1	TRBJ2-3	ASSLGLSGLTDTQY
TRBV30	TRBJ1-6	AWSVSQGKSPLH
TRBV27	TRBJ2-1	ASSRPSGRAYNEQF
TRBV3-1/TRBV3-2	TRBJ2-7	ASSRGGGEQY
TRBV11-2	TRBJ2-1	ASSLTGTSDNNEQF
TRBV18	TRBJ1-1	ASSPEGPTNTEAF
TRBV19	TRBJ1-2	ASSTHNYGYT
TRBV2	TRBJ1-5	ASSSRGVNQPQH
TRBV29-1	TRBJ2-7	SVEDRDTSSYEQY
TRBV18	TRBJ1-1	ASRSVNTEAF
TRBV13	TRBJ1-2	ASSLGLQAPYGYT
TRBV7-3	TRBJ2-1	ASSLTPGGNEQF
TRBV5-4	TRBJ1-6	ARNTQADSPLH
TRBV27	TRBJ1-5	ASSLGTRSNQPQH
TRBV25-1	TRBJ2-1	ASSDMVHGPAAYNEQF
TRBV5-1	TRBJ1-4	ASSETGTPTNEKLF
TRBV6-2/TRBV6-3	TRBJ2-2	ASSYSMPSGTGELF
TRBV6-2/TRBV6-3	TRBJ1-5	ASSSPTRGRAYQPQH
TRBV3-1/TRBV3-2	TRBJ1-2	ASSPTAGDGYT
TRBV5-8	TRBJ1-4	ASSLKTTNEKLF
TRBV12-3/TRBV12-4	TRBJ1-2	ASSLPGGNGYT
TRBV3-1/TRBV3-2	TRBJ2-3	ASSPPERGGRNTQY
TRBV19	TRBJ2-2	ASRASGNTGELF
TRBV7-2	TRBJ2-7	ASSLTGGLHSYEQY
TRBV18	TRBJ1-4	ASSPGQVDKLF
TRBV29-1	TRBJ1-3	SVYPGISGNTIY
TRBV4-1	TRBJ1-1	ASSQVRGTEAF
TRBV28	TRBJ1-6	ASSPPGSNSPLH
TRBV6-5	TRBJ2-2	ASSYSGYTGELF
TRBV7-9	TRBJ1-5	ASSLWSGGSISNQPQH
TRBV30	TRBJ1-6	AWLLRGGSPLH
TRBV6-5	TRBJ1-2	ASSSISGRTNYGYT
TRBV7-2	TRBJ2-2	ASTPTSGTGELF
TRBV18	TRBJ2-5	ASSPGTSGEETQY
TRBV19	TRBJ2-1	ASSLQTSGSLRF
TRBV28	TRBJ1-1	ASSPPTGRVTEAF
TRBV4-1	TRBJ2-7	ASSRTSYSYEQY
TRBV27	TRBJ2-4	ASSFRGGGDKNIQY
TRBV5-1	TRBJ1-1	ASSNSGTRVSAEAF
TRBV5-4	TRBJ1-3	ASSLQGTGNTIY